This entry lists 32 T cell receptor beta chains sequenced from one sample in a study of T cell responses to AZD1222 COVID-19 vaccine. TCRdb's table, derived via immunoSEQ multiplex PCR, lists solely in-frame clones and lacks some. Of more than 75,000 clones listed, approximately 90% are singletons. Material: peripheral blood, obtained on day 0 of AZD1222 vaccination. The receptors here all came from an adult in good health.

This chain uses TRBV20-1 with TRBJ2-6; D is unresolved. The V and J ends lost 3 bases and 0 bases respectively, with 9 bases between them. The CDR3 is made up of 15 amino acids. Germline V gene sequence: CDR1 DFQATT, CDR2 SNEGSKA (reference sequence). The CDR3 nucleotides read TGCAGTGCTAGTACAGCTAGCTCTGGGGCCAACGTCCTGACTTTC. Translated: CSASTASSGANVLTF.

On this clone: A junction end diverges from the germline sequence, so it may reflect a read error. The chain combines TRBV7-7 with TRBJ2-3; 13 positions match TRBD2. CDR1 is SSHAT, CDR2 FNYEAQ, per germline (reference sequence). This CDR3 has 16 residues. Here the CDR3 reads CASSSGLAGDGDTQYF. Here the CDR3 DNA reads TGTGCTAGCAGCTCCGGACTAGCGGGAGACGGGGATACGCAGTATTTT.

This chain uses TRBV5-1 with TRBJ1-1; D remains unclear. The CDR3 totals 11 residues. Trimming removed 4 bases at V and 2 bases at J, with 3 bases between. CDR1 SGHRS and CDR2 YFSETQ come from the germline V gene. CDR3 amino acids: CASSENTEAFF. CDR3 DNA sequence: TGCGCCAGCAGCGAAAACACTGAAGCTTTCTTT.

The chain uses TRBV9 and TRBJ1-1; D call uncertain. Germline V lookup: CDR1 SGDLS, CDR2 YYNGEE. The CDR3 extends over 15 amino acids. Between the trimmed V and J ends, which lost 4 bases and 4 bases, there was a span of 17 bases. The CDR3 is CASSSSQEGGTEAFF. The CDR3 nucleotides read TGTGCCAGCAGCTCTAGCCAGGAGGGAGGCACTGAAGCTTTCTTT.

J is TRBJ2-5 and V is TRBV9; 10 nucleotides match TRBD2. Looked up from germline, CDR1 is SGDLS and CDR2 is YYNGEE. With V trimmed by 0 bases and J by 1 base, 9 bases remained unmatched. The CDR3 runs to 18 residues. The CDR3 DNA reads TGTGCCAGCAGCGTAGTCGCTAGCGGGGGACCAACCCAAGAGACCCAGTACTTC. Encoded protein: CASSVVASGGPTQETQYF.

The genes are TRBV29-1 and TRBJ1-1; D remains ambiguous. The V gene lost 4 bases and the J gene lost 6 bases, with 9 bases spanning the gap. Germline CDR1 SQVTM, CDR2 ANQGSEA. This CDR3 comprises 11 residues. The CDR3 loop reads CSVVRVAEAFF. CDR3 nucleotides: TGCAGCGTTGTAAGGGTTGCTGAAGCTTTCTTT.

The chain recombines TRBV11-2 with TRBJ1-6; 7 bases are shared with TRBD1. V shed 5 bases and J 6 bases; nucleotides not matched to a gene: 10. The length of the CDR3 is 16 residues. The germline gives CDR1 SGHAT, CDR2 FQNNGV. The CDR3 DNA follows: TGTGCCAGCAGCACCCGGGGAGGGGGCCTTAATTCACCCCTCCACTTT. Amino acid sequence: CASSTRGGGLNSPLHF.

The J gene is TRBJ1-2, the V gene TRBV6-1; no definite D call. This CDR3 comprises 13 residues. V was pared by 1 base and J by 1 base, with 4 bases between. Per the germline V gene, CDR1 is MNHNS and CDR2 is SASEGT. CDR3 in DNA: TGTGCCAGCAGTGAAGGGTATAACTATGGCTACACCTTC. This encodes CASSEGYNYGYTF.

The chain carries TRBV5-4 and TRBJ2-3, with D possibly being TRBD2 (6 bases). V was trimmed by 0 bases and J by 2 bases, leaving 10 bases between them. From germline, CDR1 is SGHNT and CDR2 YYREEE (reference sequence). The CDR3 has 15 residues. The chain's CDR3 is CASSLEPSDTDTQYF. In DNA, the CDR3 is TGTGCCAGCAGCTTGGAGCCTAGCGACACAGATACGCAGTATTTT.

V usage is TRBV11-2 and J usage is TRBJ2-3; TRBD2 matches at 8 bases. This CDR3 is built from 15 residues. Unmatched junction bases numbered 3, after V lost 3 bases and J lost 1 base. Germline V gene data show CDR1 as SGHAT and CDR2 as FQNNGV. The CDR3 DNA follows: TGTGCCAGCAGCTTTAGCGGGGAGGGCACAGATACGCAGTATTTT. Translated: CASSFSGEGTDTQYF. Full variable domain (rest looked up from reference TRBV11-2 and TRBJ2-3): EAGVAQSPRYKIIEKRQSVAFWCNPISGHATLYWYQQILGQGPKLLIQFQNNGVVDDSQLPKDRFSAERLKGVDSTLKIQPAKLEDSAVYLCASSFSGEGTDTQYFGPGTRLTVL.

This chain links TRBV7-2 with TRBJ1-2, with 7 bases matching TRBD1. CDR3 length equals 14 residues. Germline V gives CDR1 SGHTA, CDR2 FQGNSA. The V segment lost 1 base and the J segment 4 bases; nucleotides outside the gene matches: 3. This CDR3 reads CASSLEGAGYGYTF. Here the CDR3 DNA reads TGTGCCAGCAGCTTAGAGGGGGCGGGCTATGGCTACACCTTC.

The gene calls are TRBV28 and TRBJ2-3; TRBD2 matches at 10 bases. V was clipped by 5 bases and J by 5 bases; unmatched bases: 7. Germline V gives CDR1 MDHEN, CDR2 SYDVKM. This CDR3 has 15 amino acids. The chain's CDR3 is CASSLSGGVRDTQYF. The CDR3 bases are TGTGCCAGCAGTCTAAGCGGGGGGGTCAGAGATACGCAGTATTTT.

This chain links TRBV10-3 with TRBJ1-1; a weak D match, TRBD1 (6 bases). Germline V gives CDR1 ENHRY, CDR2 SYGVKD. V lost 6 bases to trimming and J lost 0 bases, with 14 bases between them. CDR3 size: 15 residues. Here the CDR3 DNA reads TGTGCCATCAGGGCTGCGGGACACCTGAACACTGAAGCTTTCTTT. Amino acids: CAIRAAGHLNTEAFF.

The chain is built from TRBV11-2 and TRBJ2-1; TRBD2 matches at 10 bases. CDR1 and CDR2 (germline): SGHAT, FQNNGV. Losses at the gene ends were 4 bases for V and 0 bases for J; bases not matched to a gene: 3. The length of the CDR3 is 16 residues. The CDR3 region has the DNA TGTGCCAGCAGCTCTAGCGGGGGAAGCTCCTACAATGAGCAGTTCTTC. Its protein is CASSSSGGSSYNEQFF.

The V call is TRBV27, the J call TRBJ2-2, with D possibly matching TRBD1 (6 bases). This CDR3 region has 16 residues. The ends were cut back, 3 bases at V and 0 bases at J, with 11 bases in the middle. The germline gives CDR1 MNHEY, CDR2 SMNVEV (reference sequence). The CDR3 nucleotides read TGTGCCAGCAGTTTCGGACAGATCTCGAACACCGGGGAGCTGTTTTTT. Its protein product is CASSFGQISNTGELFF.

The V gene is TRBV28, the J gene TRBJ1-2, with D possibly being TRBD1 (5 bases). CDR3 length: 12 residues. The germline gives CDR1 MDHEN, CDR2 SYDVKM. With 6 bases removed from V and 5 bases from J, the gap between germline ends came to 10 bases. This CDR3 reads CASRPGGYGYTF. Written as DNA, the CDR3 is TGTGCCAGCAGACCCGGGGGGTATGGCTACACCTTC.

J is TRBJ2-7 and V is TRBV3-1 (or the pseudogene TRBV3-2); 10 bases map to TRBD2. This CDR3 has 16 residues. Germline assignment: CDR1 LGHDT and CDR2 YNNKEL (reference sequence). V trimming: 1 base; J trimming: 2 bases; junction bases outside the gene matches: 5. CDR3 DNA sequence: TGTGCCAGCAGCCAAGCCCCGCTAGCGGGAGCCTACGAGCAGTACTTC. Amino acids: CASSQAPLAGAYEQYF.

As for this clone: The identical CDR3 is also encoded by other nucleotide sequences in the sample. The chain links TRBV7-3 to TRBJ2-3; D is ambiguous. The V gene's germline CDR1 is SGHTA and CDR2 FQGTGA. The CDR3 is 13 residues long. Trimming stripped 5 bases from V and 0 bases from J, with 6 bases between. The CDR3 is CASSPGSTDTQYF. The CDR3 coding sequence is TGTGCCAGCAGCCCCGGGAGCACAGATACGCAGTATTTT.

The rearrangement joins TRBV5-1 to TRBJ1-2; no reliable D call. Germline V lookup: CDR1 SGHRS, CDR2 YFSETQ. The V end lost 4 bases, the J end lost 5 bases, and 21 bases lay between the germline ends. The CDR3 extends over 16 amino acids. Here the CDR3 DNA reads TGCGCCAGCAGCCCCGAATCCAGACATCCTCGGTATGGCTACACCTTC. Its translation: CASSPESRHPRYGYTF.

This chain uses TRBV5-4 with TRBJ2-7; the match to TRBD1 covers 7 bases. The J segment lost 2 bases and the V segment lost 2 bases, leaving 4 bases of the junction unmatched. CDR3 length: 14 amino acids. In germline, CDR1 is SGHNT, CDR2 YYREEE (reference sequence). CDR3 protein: CASSFRQGPYEQYF. As DNA, the CDR3 is TGTGCCAGCAGCTTCCGACAGGGCCCCTACGAGCAGTACTTC. The entire variable domain, with the rest obtained from reference TRBV5-4 and TRBJ2-7, is as follows: ETGVTQSPTHLIKTRGQQVTLRCSSQSGHNTVSWYQQALGQGPQFIFQYYREEENGRGNFPPRFSGLQFPNYSSELNVNALELDDSALYLCASSFRQGPYEQYFGPGTRLTVT.

The chain joins TRBV5-5 to TRBJ2-6, with D unresolved. This CDR3 is 16 amino acids long. The V end was cut by 0 bases, the J end by 1 base, with 8 bases between. Germline assignment: CDR1 SGHKS and CDR2 YYEKEE (reference sequence). CDR3 sequence: CASSLAAGSGANVLTF. CDR3 bases: TGTGCCAGCAGCTTGGCGGCAGGTTCTGGGGCCAACGTCCTGACTTTC.

There are a few counts of this clone. This chain uses TRBV7-8 with TRBJ2-5, with a tentative D call TRBD2 (6 bases). The CDR3 has 14 amino acids. V shed 3 bases and J shed 7 bases, with 15 bases lying between them. Per germline, CDR1 SGHVS and CDR2 FQNEAQ. The CDR3 loop is CASSFGLTSWTQYF. The CDR3 region has the DNA TGTGCCAGCAGCTTCGGACTAACCAGTTGGACCCAGTACTTC.

The chain couples TRBV19 to TRBJ1-5, with 7 bases fitting TRBD1. The CDR3 is made up of 16 amino acids. The ends lost 5 bases at V and 0 bases at J; junction bases unmatched: 7. Germline CDR1 and CDR2: LNHDA and SQIVND (reference sequence). CDR3 nucleotide sequence: TGTGCCAGTAGTGGAACAGGGGTATCTAGCAATCAGCCCCAGCATTTT. It codes for CASSGTGVSSNQPQHF. The variable domain in full, with the rest retrieved from reference TRBV19 and TRBJ1-5, is DGGITQSPKYLFRKEGQNVTLSCEQNLNHDAMYWYRQDPGQGLRLIYYSQIVNDFQKGDIAEGYSVSREKKESFPLTVTSAQKNPTAFYLCASSGTGVSSNQPQHFGDGTRLSIL.

This rearrangement joins TRBV19 to TRBJ2-1; D possibly matches TRBD1 or TRBD2 (5 bases each). CDR1 is LNHDA, CDR2 SQIVND, per germline (reference sequence). This CDR3 spans 15 amino acids. Between the trimmed V and J ends, which lost 3 bases and 0 bases, there was a span of 9 bases. The CDR3 sequence is CASSIEGSSYNEQFF. The DNA of the CDR3 is TGTGCCAGTAGTATCGAGGGGAGCTCCTACAATGAGCAGTTCTTC. The full variable domain, with the rest looked up from reference TRBV19 and TRBJ2-1, is DGGITQSPKYLFRKEGQNVTLSCEQNLNHDAMYWYRQDPGQGLRLIYYSQIVNDFQKGDIAEGYSVSREKKESFPLTVTSAQKNPTAFYLCASSIEGSSYNEQFFGPGTRLTVL.

The rearrangement uses TRBV6-5 and TRBJ1-5; no clear D gene. Germline V gene sequence: CDR1 MNHEY, CDR2 SVGAGI. This CDR3 spans 15 amino acids. Trimming took off 6 bases at V and 0 bases at J, with 12 bases between the two ends. The CDR3, as DNA: TGTGCCAGCAGCACCGCACCTAATAGCAATCAGCCCCAGCATTTT. Amino acid sequence: CASSTAPNSNQPQHF.

V is TRBV6-5 and J is TRBJ2-5, with D hard to call. This CDR3 region has 14 residues. The germline V and J ends were trimmed by 0 bases and 4 bases, with 9 bases remaining between them. The germline V gene encodes CDR1 MNHEY and CDR2 SVGAGI. CDR3 loop: CASSYSHSPETQYF. CDR3 coding DNA: TGTGCCAGCAGTTACTCCCACAGCCCAGAGACCCAGTACTTC.

The genes are TRBV29-1 and TRBJ2-7; possible D gene TRBD1, 6 bases. Germline CDR1 SQVTM, CDR2 ANQGSEA. The CDR3 covers 17 residues. V lost 5 bases, J lost 0 bases, and 23 bases lay in between. CDR3: CSVSNIGGGQASYEQYF. Here the CDR3 DNA reads TGCAGCGTTTCGAATATAGGGGGTGGTCAAGCCTCCTACGAGCAGTACTTC.

The V gene is TRBV5-1, the J gene TRBJ1-2; 8 nucleotides agree with TRBD1. CDR1 is SGHRS, CDR2 YFSETQ, per germline. CDR3 length: 14 amino acids. Trimming at V came to 1 base and at J to 4 bases, leaving 3 bases not matched to a gene. As DNA, the CDR3 is TGCGCCAGCAGCTTGCCGGACAGGGCCTATGGCTACACCTTC. The encoded protein is CASSLPDRAYGYTF.

The V gene is TRBV2, the J gene TRBJ2-3, with D perhaps matching TRBD2 (5 bases). V dropped 3 bases and J dropped 5 bases, with 6 bases sitting between them. The CDR3 has 12 amino acids. Germline assignment: CDR1 SNHLY and CDR2 FYNNEI. This CDR3 reads CASSDEGDTQYF. The CDR3, as DNA: TGTGCCAGCAGTGATGAGGGAGATACGCAGTATTTT.

The chain recombines TRBV19 with TRBJ1-1; possible D gene TRBD1, 6 bases. The V end was cut by 6 bases, the J end by 3 bases, with 14 bases between. Per the germline V gene, CDR1 is LNHDA and CDR2 is SQIVND (reference sequence). The CDR3 consists of 14 residues. The DNA for the CDR3 is TGTGCCAGTAGAACTGTGGGGGGCTACACTGAAGCTTTCTTT. It encodes CASRTVGGYTEAFF.

The chain recombines TRBV9 with TRBJ2-5; 12 positions agree with TRBD1. With 4 bases clipped from V and 5 bases from J, the junction kept 6 bases outside the gene matches. CDR3 length: 15 amino acids. Looked up from germline, CDR1 is SGDLS and CDR2 is YYNGEE. CDR3 in amino acids: CASSPGTGGAETQYF. For the CDR3, the DNA is TGTGCCAGCAGCCCCGGGACAGGGGGCGCGGAGACCCAGTACTTC.

The genes are TRBV6-2 or TRBV6-3 and TRBJ1-2, with TRBD1 identical over 8 bases. Germline V lookup: CDR1 MNHEY, CDR2 SVGEGT. CDR3 length equals 15 residues. Losses at the gene ends were 5 bases for V and 5 bases for J; bases not matched to a gene: 10. In DNA form, the CDR3 reads TGTGCCAGCAGTGGCGACAGGGGTTCGGAATATGGCTACACCTTC. It yields the protein CASSGDRGSEYGYTF.